Listed here is a single TCR beta chain. Sequencing used immunoSEQ multiplex PCR; TCRdb keeps in-frame clones, though not all of them. In the table there are fewer than 120,000 clones, roughly 92% of which are singletons. This sample was included in a study of siplizumab effects on memory and regulatory T cells. Trimming pared 1 base from V and 3 bases from J, leaving 10 bases between. The CDR3 consists of 16 residues. Per the germline V gene, CDR1 is SGHDN and CDR2 is FVKESK. Sequenced sample: CD4+ T cells sorted from blood. The rearrangement uses TRBV14 and TRBJ2-6, with D uncertain. This TCR was recovered from a human donor in good health. CDR3 residues: CASSQVTPSGANVLTF. Written as DNA, the CDR3 is TGTGCCAGCAGCCAAGTCACGCCGAGTGGGGCCAACGTCCTGACTTTC.